A single sample gave rise to the 28 T cell receptor beta chains below, sequenced in a study of blood T cell repertoires in COVID-19. The assay was immunoSEQ multiplex PCR, and TCRdb's table has in-frame clones only and misses some. This table has about 290,000 clones, roughly 86% appearing once. Sample: peripheral blood. The receptor source for this set is a woman aged 30 to 39 with COVID-19, enrolled during active disease.

The V gene is TRBV7-9, the J gene TRBJ2-2; 10 bases fit TRBD2. The CDR3 length is 21 residues. The trim removed 7 bases at V and 1 base at J, leaving 21 bases unmatched. Germline-derived CDR1 and CDR2 are SEHNR and FQNEAQ (reference sequence). The CDR3 loop reads CASTPHRWTKRGGQNTGELFF. The CDR3 DNA reads as TGTGCCAGCACCCCCCACAGGTGGACTAAGCGGGGGGGCCAGAACACCGGGGAGCTGTTTTTT.

DNA of the CDR3: TGTGCCAGCAGCCCGCGGACAGGGGGTTACACTGAAGCTTTCTTT. Amino acids: CASSPRTGGYTEAFF. The J gene is TRBJ1-1, the V gene TRBV11-3; the match to TRBD1 covers 10 bases. Germline V gene sequence: CDR1 SGHNT, CDR2 YENEEA. The J segment lost 3 bases and the V segment lost 5 bases, leaving 6 bases of the junction unmatched. The CDR3 is 15 residues long.

Note on this clone: Other DNA variants within this sample encode the same CDR3. V and J are TRBV19 and TRBJ1-5; D gene ambiguous. The CDR3 consists of 14 residues. CDR1 and CDR2 from the germline V gene are LNHDA and SQIVND (reference sequence). V gave up 1 base and J gave up 0 bases, with 4 bases separating them. Written as DNA, the CDR3 is TGTGCCAGTAGTATAGGCGTTAGCAATCAGCCCCAGCATTTT. Its translation: CASSIGVSNQPQHF.

The chain recombines TRBV5-5 with TRBJ2-5, with D tentatively TRBD1 (5 bases). The germline CDR1 and CDR2 sequences are SGHKS and YYEKEE (reference sequence). V shed 4 bases and J shed 5 bases, with 15 bases lying between them. The length of the CDR3 is 14 residues. The CDR3 nucleotides read TGTGCCAGCAGCCCTCGTGGGGCAGGGGAGACCCAGTACTTC. Translated, it gives CASSPRGAGETQYF.

The chain uses TRBV24-1 and TRBJ2-1; 9 nucleotides match TRBD1. Germline V gene data show CDR1 as KGHDR and CDR2 as SFDVKD. The CDR3 loop spans 12 amino acids. Trimming removed 9 bases from V and 6 bases from J; junction bases left unmatched: 2. The CDR3 sequence is CATLGQGNEQFF. CDR3 nucleotide sequence: TGTGCCACCTTGGGACAGGGCAATGAGCAGTTCTTC.

V gene TRBV2 combines with J gene TRBJ1-6; 7 nucleotides align to TRBD1. The CDR3 runs 15 residues. Germline V gene sequence: CDR1 SNHLY, CDR2 FYNNEI. J was trimmed by 7 bases and V by 4 bases; bases with no gene match: 7. The CDR3 sequence: CASSVDRLGNSPLHF. CDR3 in DNA: TGTGCCAGCAGTGTGGACAGGTTGGGGAATTCACCCCTCCACTTT.

The V gene is TRBV18, the J gene TRBJ2-5, with D unclear. CDR1 KGHSH and CDR2 LQKENI come from the germline V gene. This CDR3 comprises 11 residues. V lost 6 bases, J lost 2 bases, and 4 bases lay in between. CDR3 sequence: CASSRQETQYF. CDR3 nucleotides: TGTGCCAGCTCGCGACAAGAGACCCAGTACTTC.

This clone was counted a few times. V is TRBV7-8 and J is TRBJ1-1, with 8 bases identical to TRBD1. The J segment lost 9 bases and the V segment lost 5 bases, leaving 8 bases of the junction unmatched. The germline V gene has CDR1 SGHVS and CDR2 FQNEAQ. This CDR3 comprises 13 residues. The CDR3: CASSRNRGRKAFF. CDR3 DNA: TGTGCCAGCAGCCGCAACAGGGGGAGGAAAGCTTTCTTT.

V and J are TRBV6-1 and TRBJ1-1; D is possibly TRBD1 (5 bases). Deletions cut 1 base from V and 4 bases from J, with 13 bases between. The CDR3 loop spans 15 amino acids. CDR1 and CDR2 from the germline V gene are MNHNS and SASEGT. The CDR3 nucleotides are TGTGCCAGCAGTGAAGGTCCCGCAGGGCCCACTGAAGCTTTCTTT. This sequence encodes CASSEGPAGPTEAFF.

The chain links TRBV6-1 to TRBJ2-5; 7 positions agree with TRBD1. The CDR3 is 16 residues long. The junction had 12 bases not matched to a gene; V was cut back by 3 bases and J by 5 bases. Germline loops: CDR1 MNHNS, CDR2 SASEGT. This chain's CDR3 is CASSEMGQRWGETQYF. The DNA for the CDR3 is TGTGCCAGCAGTGAGATGGGACAGAGATGGGGGGAGACCCAGTACTTC.

The chain couples TRBV5-1 to TRBJ2-7, with TRBD2 matching over 8 bases. Germline lookup yields CDR1 SGHRS and CDR2 YFSETQ. The junction had 6 bases not matched to a gene; V was cut back by 0 bases and J by 4 bases. The CDR3 sequence is 15 residues long. The CDR3 loop reads CASSLASSGGYEQYF. CDR3 sequence (DNA): TGCGCCAGCAGCTTGGCCTCCAGCGGGGGTTACGAGCAGTACTTC.

This clone occurred once. V and J are TRBV9 and TRBJ1-5; 8 bases map to TRBD1. This CDR3 spans 16 amino acids. Per germline, CDR1 SGDLS and CDR2 YYNGEE. With 0 bases clipped from V and 6 bases from J, the junction kept 8 bases outside the gene matches. Here the CDR3 DNA reads TGTGCCAGCAGCGTAGGCGACAGGGGCTGGGGTCAGCCCCAGCATTTT. Translation: CASSVGDRGWGQPQHF.

This chain links TRBV19 with TRBJ2-1, with 9 bases matching TRBD2. The V and J ends lost 8 bases and 10 bases, in that order; junction bases with no gene match: 3. The CDR3 is 11 amino acids. In germline, CDR1 is LNHDA, CDR2 SQIVND (reference sequence). Here the CDR3 DNA reads TGTGCCAGTTCAGCGGGGGGCGAGCAGTTCTTC. As protein: CASSAGGEQFF.

V usage is TRBV5-6 and J usage is TRBJ1-2; 7 bases align to TRBD1. Germline V gene lookup returns CDR1 SGHDT and CDR2 YYEEEE. V shed 6 bases and J 0 bases; nucleotides not matched to a gene: 14. The CDR3 length is 17 residues. CDR3 in amino acids: CASKSLTGLYPNYGYTF. The CDR3 nucleotides read TGTGCCAGCAAAAGCCTGACAGGGCTGTACCCTAACTATGGCTACACCTTC.

The chain combines TRBV6-2 or TRBV6-3 with TRBJ2-7; maybe TRBD1 (6 bases). From germline, CDR1 is MNHEY and CDR2 SVGEGT. V was shortened by 6 bases and J by 4 bases, with 22 bases between the two germline ends. The CDR3 length is 16 residues. The DNA for the CDR3 is TGTGCCAGCAGCCCCCAGGGGCAGGCTTTTCATTACGAGCAGTACTTC. This sequence encodes CASSPQGQAFHYEQYF.

CDR3 protein: CAITSDRGPANYGYTF. The CDR3 DNA follows: TGTGCCATCACCTCGGATCGGGGTCCCGCTAACTATGGCTACACCTTC. This chain connects TRBV10-3 to TRBJ1-2; no clear D gene. CDR3 length equals 16 residues. Germline values: CDR1 ENHRY, CDR2 SYGVKD. V dropped 7 bases and J dropped 0 bases, with 18 bases sitting between them.

CDR3 loop: CASSPWTARYGDTEAFF. Written as DNA, the CDR3 is TGCGCCAGCAGCCCATGGACAGCAAGATACGGGGACACTGAAGCTTTCTTT. The chain is built from TRBV5-1 and TRBJ1-1, with a tentative D call TRBD1 (6 bases). V was cut by 4 bases and J by 3 bases, with 22 bases left in between. The germline V gene has CDR1 SGHRS and CDR2 YFSETQ. The CDR3 has 17 residues.

For this clone: The germline gene is not matched at one end of the junction; a read error may be the cause. This chain joins TRBV2 and TRBJ1-2, with a tentative D call TRBD1 (5 bases). Germline CDR1 reads SNHLY; CDR2 reads FYNNEI. This CDR3 comprises 11 residues. The CDR3: CASGHTYGYTF. The CDR3 DNA reads as TGCGCCAGCGGACATACCTATGGCTACACCTTC.

This clone was picked up a small number of times. V is TRBV19 and J is TRBJ1-5, with a tentative D call TRBD1 (6 bases). CDR3 length: 14 residues. Per germline, CDR1 LNHDA and CDR2 SQIVND (reference sequence). The V end was cut by 4 bases, the J end by 6 bases, with 13 bases between. CDR3 in amino acids: CASSNQGLGQPQHF. The DNA of the CDR3 is TGTGCCAGTAGTAACCAGGGGTTAGGTCAGCCCCAGCATTTT.

V gene TRBV10-3 combines with J gene TRBJ1-1; tentative D call: TRBD1 (5 bases). Germline V gene data show CDR1 as ENHRY and CDR2 as SYGVKD. V shed 6 bases and J shed 6 bases, with 14 bases lying between them. The CDR3 has 13 amino acids. CDR3 region: CAIRSSGSAEAFF. The DNA of the CDR3 is TGTGCCATCAGATCCTCAGGGTCCGCTGAAGCTTTCTTT.

Details on this clone: Other DNA sequences in this sample translate to the same CDR3. The rearrangement links TRBV13 to TRBJ2-7, with 7 bases lining up with TRBD1. J lost 4 bases, V lost 0 bases, and 0 bases had no gene match. The CDR3 sequence is 13 residues long. CDR1 is PRHDT and CDR2 is FYEKMQ in the germline V gene (reference sequence). The CDR3 nucleotides read TGTGCCAGCAGCTTAGGCAGGGGGTACGAGCAGTACTTC. It specifies CASSLGRGYEQYF. The full variable domain, its missing parts supplied by reference TRBV13 and TRBJ2-7, is AAGVIQSPRHLIKEKRETATLKCYPIPRHDTVYWYQQGPGQDPQFLISFYEKMQSDKGSIPDRFSAQQFSDYHSELNMSSLELGDSALYFCASSLGRGYEQYFGPGTRLTVT.

This chain joins TRBV3-1 (or the pseudogene TRBV3-2) and TRBJ2-2; D is uncertain. Trimming removed 0 bases from V and 0 bases from J, with 5 bases in between. Germline V gene sequence: CDR1 LGHDT, CDR2 YNNKEL (reference sequence). This CDR3 is 15 amino acids long. The CDR3 nucleotides are TGTGCCAGCAGCCAAGAGACACCGAACACCGGGGAGCTGTTTTTT. It codes for CASSQETPNTGELFF.

This sequence joins TRBV29-1 and TRBJ2-5; D is unresolved. Germline V lookup: CDR1 SQVTM, CDR2 ANQGSEA. The CDR3 is 13 amino acids. Trimming pared 4 bases from V and 1 base from J, leaving 10 bases between. The chain's CDR3 is CSVGLLTQETQYF. The DNA for the CDR3 is TGCAGCGTTGGGTTACTCACCCAAGAGACCCAGTACTTC. Filled out from reference TRBV29-1 and TRBJ2-5, the complete variable domain reads SAVISQKPSRDICQRGTSLTIQCQVDSQVTMMFWYRQQPGQSLTLIATANQGSEATYESGFVIDKFPISRPNLTFSTLTVSNMSPEDSSIYLCSVGLLTQETQYFGPGTRLLVL.

The sample holds one count of this clone. The J gene is TRBJ2-1, the V gene TRBV7-7; 12 nucleotides align to TRBD2. The CDR3 contains 15 residues. Germline values: CDR1 SSHAT, CDR2 FNYEAQ (reference sequence). Trimming took 5 bases from V and 4 from J; bases not matched to a gene: 3. The CDR3 DNA reads TGTGCCAGCAGCCAGCTAGCGGGGGGGTACAATGAGCAGTTCTTC. This translates into CASSQLAGGYNEQFF.

The gene calls are TRBV5-4 and TRBJ2-1; D is possibly TRBD1 (5 bases). Germline values: CDR1 SGHNT, CDR2 YYREEE (reference sequence). The CDR3 sequence is 12 residues long. With 3 bases removed from V and 8 bases from J, the gap between germline ends came to 9 bases. CDR3 sequence: CASSSQGYEQFF. The CDR3 DNA follows: TGTGCCAGCAGCTCGCAGGGTTATGAGCAGTTCTTC.

The chain carries TRBV10-3 and TRBJ1-2, with D hard to call. CDR1 and CDR2 from the germline V gene are ENHRY and SYGVKD. The CDR3 consists of 14 residues. V gave up 5 bases and J gave up 2 bases, with 12 bases separating them. Here the CDR3 reads CAISPPPGNYGYTF. The CDR3 nucleotides are TGTGCCATCAGTCCCCCCCCCGGGAACTATGGCTACACCTTC.

The genes are TRBV9 and TRBJ2-2; D is ambiguous. Germline V lookup: CDR1 SGDLS, CDR2 YYNGEE. With 4 bases removed from V and 0 bases from J, the gap between germline ends came to 13 bases. The CDR3 is 16 residues long. The CDR3 loop reads CASSPAPNPNTGELFF. The CDR3, as DNA: TGTGCCAGCAGCCCTGCGCCAAACCCGAACACCGGGGAGCTGTTTTTT.

The chain employs TRBV5-6 and TRBJ1-1; tentative D call: TRBD1 (6 bases). Germline V gene data show CDR1 as SGHDT and CDR2 as YYEEEE. This CDR3 contains 14 residues. V lost 4 bases to trimming and J lost 6 bases, with 16 bases between them. CDR3 in DNA: TGTGCCAGCAGCCGACAGTCCAGGGGCGCTGAAGCTTTCTTT. Encoded protein: CASSRQSRGAEAFF.